These 14 T cell receptor beta chains share one sample of origin, sequenced in a study of CD4+ T cells in melanoma. Produced via immunoSEQ multiplex PCR; TCRdb's table is partial and in-frame only. The sample holds 13,000 to 15,000 clones, 62% seen once. Material for sequencing was cells from a culture (not recorded whether cultured in vitro). The source is a human donor with melanoma.

The rearrangement uses TRBV9 and TRBJ2-2; the D gene is possibly TRBD1 (5 bases). This CDR3 is 14 amino acids long. Trimming cost V 0 bases and J 4 bases, with 7 bases left between them. CDR1 and CDR2 from the germline V gene are SGDLS and YYNGEE. The chain's CDR3 is CASSVEGATGELFF. CDR3 in DNA: TGTGCCAGCAGCGTAGAAGGGGCCACCGGGGAGCTGTTTTTT.

The V and J genes are TRBV5-5 and TRBJ1-5; TRBD1 is a possible D gene (5 bases). The CDR3 loop spans 14 amino acids. The V end was cut by 4 bases, the J end by 3 bases, with 11 bases between. Germline V gene data show CDR1 as SGHKS and CDR2 as YYEKEE (reference sequence). The CDR3 DNA reads as TGTGCCAGCAGCCGCACAGGAATCAATCAGCCCCAGCATTTT. It is translated as CASSRTGINQPQHF.

The chain uses TRBV5-4 and TRBJ2-7; 10 positions match TRBD1. Trimming took 4 bases from V and 0 from J; bases not matched to a gene: 7. This CDR3 is built from 16 residues. Per germline, CDR1 SGHNT and CDR2 YYREEE (reference sequence). Here the CDR3 reads CASSPTGGGSSYEQYF. CDR3 bases: TGTGCCAGCAGCCCGACAGGGGGCGGGAGCTCCTACGAGCAGTACTTC.

This rearrangement joins TRBV6-1 to TRBJ2-7; 10 nucleotides align to TRBD1. The CDR3 runs 13 residues. The V and J ends lost 8 bases and 1 base, in that order; junction bases with no gene match: 2. The germline gives CDR1 MNHNS, CDR2 SASEGT. CDR3: CASRDRGSYEQYF. DNA of the CDR3: TGTGCCAGCCGGGACAGGGGATCCTACGAGCAGTACTTC.

J is TRBJ1-1 and V is TRBV10-3; 7 bases map to TRBD1. The germline CDR1 and CDR2 sequences are ENHRY and SYGVKD. The CDR3 consists of 17 residues. V shed 3 bases, J shed 0 bases, and the junction held 10 bases outside the gene matches. DNA of the CDR3: TGTGCCATCAGTGATGACAGGGTGGGACGAATGAACACTGAAGCTTTCTTT. Amino acids: CAISDDRVGRMNTEAFF.

V gene TRBV9 combines with J gene TRBJ2-5; 11 nucleotides line up with TRBD1. From germline, CDR1 is SGDLS and CDR2 YYNGEE. With V trimmed by 3 bases and J by 5 bases, 3 bases remained unmatched. The CDR3 totals 14 residues. The CDR3 bases are TGTGCCAGCAGCGCCCGGACAGGGGGCGAGACCCAGTACTTC. It translates to CASSARTGGETQYF.

This clone occurred once. The genes are TRBV18 and TRBJ2-7; 7 bases align to TRBD2. Germline CDR1 KGHSH, CDR2 LQKENI. The length of the CDR3 is 13 residues. The V gene end was trimmed by 3 bases and the J gene end by 7 bases; junction bases not matched to a gene: 6. The CDR3 bases are TGTGCCAGCTCACCGGCCAGGGACTATGAGCAGTACTTC. This gives the protein CASSPARDYEQYF.

This chain uses TRBV6-1 with TRBJ2-3; 9 bases fit TRBD2. V trimming: 6 bases; J trimming: 8 bases; junction bases outside the gene matches: 6. The germline V gene has CDR1 MNHNS and CDR2 SASEGT. CDR3 length: 13 amino acids. The CDR3, as DNA: TGTGCCAGCAGGCGGGGGGGCGAGGGTACGCAGTATTTT. Its protein product is CASRRGGEGTQYF.

The chain has TRBV6-6 and TRBJ1-4, with 8 bases aligning to TRBD1. Germline CDR1 MNHNY, CDR2 SVGAGI (reference sequence). The CDR3 length is 15 residues. Trimming removed 4 bases from V and 8 bases from J; junction bases left unmatched: 9. As DNA, the CDR3 is TGTGCCAGCAGTTCCGGACAGGGAGGGCGCGAAAAACTGTTTTTT. Translating gives CASSSGQGGREKLFF.

The V gene is TRBV5-4, the J gene TRBJ2-3, with 8 bases lining up with TRBD2. This CDR3 is built from 16 residues. CDR1 is SGHNT and CDR2 is YYREEE in the germline V gene (reference sequence). The V segment lost 2 bases and the J segment 1 base; nucleotides outside the gene matches: 6. CDR3: CASSFSAGGRTDTQYF. The DNA of the CDR3 is TGTGCCAGCAGCTTTTCGGCGGGGGGACGCACAGATACGCAGTATTTT.

This chain connects TRBV6-5 to TRBJ2-7, with a tentative D call TRBD1 (6 bases). Trimming removed 6 bases from V and 3 bases from J, with 12 bases in between. Germline V gene sequence: CDR1 MNHEY, CDR2 SVGAGI. The CDR3 contains 13 residues. The DNA for the CDR3 is TGTGCCAGCAGGGCTGGACAGTACTACGAGCAGTACTTC. Its translation is CASRAGQYYEQYF.

The rearrangement uses TRBV14 and TRBJ2-3, with 9 bases aligning to TRBD2. Per germline, CDR1 SGHDN and CDR2 FVKESK. CDR3 size: 17 residues. V lost 3 bases and J lost 0; bases outside the gene matches: 7. CDR3 amino acids: CASSQLGLARSTDTQYF. The DNA of the CDR3 is TGTGCCAGCAGCCAGCTGGGACTAGCTAGGAGCACAGATACGCAGTATTTT.

This clone was detected only a few times. V usage is TRBV20-1 and J usage is TRBJ1-2; TRBD1 is a possible D gene (6 bases). V lost 5 bases to trimming and J lost 7 bases, with 11 bases between them. Germline CDR1 is DFQATT and CDR2 is SNEGSKA (reference sequence). The CDR3 has 11 residues. The CDR3 is CSAPFRGGYTF. The DNA for the CDR3 is TGCAGTGCTCCCTTCAGGGGTGGCTACACCTTC.

This clone was seen only a few times. This rearrangement joins TRBV7-9 to TRBJ2-7; 11 positions agree with TRBD2. Germline CDR1 is SEHNR and CDR2 is FQNEAQ (reference sequence). V lost 5 bases, J lost 6 bases, and 3 bases stayed unmatched. CDR3 size: 13 residues. The CDR3 DNA sequence: TGTGCCAGCAGCGGTAGCGGGGGGGGCGAGCAGTACTTC. The encoded protein is CASSGSGGGEQYF.